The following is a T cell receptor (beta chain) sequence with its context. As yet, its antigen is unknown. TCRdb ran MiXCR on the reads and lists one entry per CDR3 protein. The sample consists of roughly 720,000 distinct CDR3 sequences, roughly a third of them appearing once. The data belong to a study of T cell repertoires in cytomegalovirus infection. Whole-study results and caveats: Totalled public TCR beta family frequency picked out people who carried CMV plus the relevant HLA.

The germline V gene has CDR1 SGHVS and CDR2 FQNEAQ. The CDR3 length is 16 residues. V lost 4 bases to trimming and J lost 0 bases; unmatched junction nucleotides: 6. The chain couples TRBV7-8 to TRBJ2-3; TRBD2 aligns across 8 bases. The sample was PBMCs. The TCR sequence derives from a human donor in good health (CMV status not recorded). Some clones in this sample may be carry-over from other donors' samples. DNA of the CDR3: TGTGCCAGCAGCTCAATCGCTAGCGGGAGCACAGATACGCAGTATTTT. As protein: CASSSIASGSTDTQYF.